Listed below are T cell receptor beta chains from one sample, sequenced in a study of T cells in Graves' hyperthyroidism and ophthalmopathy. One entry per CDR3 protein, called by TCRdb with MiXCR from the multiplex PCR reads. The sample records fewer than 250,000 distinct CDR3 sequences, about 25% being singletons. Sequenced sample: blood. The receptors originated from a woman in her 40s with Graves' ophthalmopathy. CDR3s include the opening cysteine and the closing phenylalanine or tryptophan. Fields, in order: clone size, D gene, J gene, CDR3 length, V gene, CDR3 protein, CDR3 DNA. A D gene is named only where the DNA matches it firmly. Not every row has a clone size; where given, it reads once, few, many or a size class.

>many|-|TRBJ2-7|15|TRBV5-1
CASSLAGVGSYEQYF
TGCGCCAGCAGCTTGGCCGGAGTAGGGAGCTACGAGCAGTACTTC
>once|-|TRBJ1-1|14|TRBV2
CASTTGVEKAEAFF
TGTGCCAGCACCACCGGAGTTGAAAAGGCTGAAGCTTTCTTT
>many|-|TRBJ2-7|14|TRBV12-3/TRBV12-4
CASNLGGGAYEQYF
TGTGCCAGCAACTTAGGTGGTGGGGCCTACGAGCAGTACTTC
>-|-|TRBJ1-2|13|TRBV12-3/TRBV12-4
CASRPGIVDGYTF
TGTGCCAGCAGGCCAGGGATTGTTGACGGCTACACCTTC
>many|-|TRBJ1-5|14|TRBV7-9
CASSGTGSDQPQHF
TGTGCCAGCAGCGGTACGGGGTCAGATCAGCCCCAGCATTTT
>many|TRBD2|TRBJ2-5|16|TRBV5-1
CASTSTSGGPRETQYF
TGCGCCAGCACCTCGACTAGCGGAGGGCCTCGAGAGACCCAGTACTTC
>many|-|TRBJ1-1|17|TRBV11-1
CASSLAWGMPTNTEAFF
TGTGCCAGCAGCTTAGCGTGGGGGATGCCAACTAACACTGAAGCTTTCTTT
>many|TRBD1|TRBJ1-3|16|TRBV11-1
CASSSGQGGSGNTIYF
TGTGCCAGCAGCAGTGGACAGGGAGGTAGTGGAAACACCATATATTTT
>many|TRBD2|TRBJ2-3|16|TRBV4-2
CASSQDGLVSTDTQYF
TGTGCCAGCAGCCAAGATGGACTAGTCAGCACAGATACGCAGTATTTT
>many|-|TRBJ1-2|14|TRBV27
CASSLGHGLDGYTF
TGTGCCAGCAGTTTGGGACACGGTTTGGATGGCTACACCTTC
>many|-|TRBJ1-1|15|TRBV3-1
CASSQGRGRNTEAFF
TGTGCCAGCAGCCAAGGGAGGGGGAGGAACACTGAAGCTTTCTTT
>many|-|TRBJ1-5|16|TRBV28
CASSSSRGGVNQPQHF
TGTGCCAGCAGTTCCAGTAGGGGTGGGGTCAATCAGCCCCAGCATTTT
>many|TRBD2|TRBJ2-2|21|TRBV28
CASSSSSAVGLAGPNTGELFF
TGTGCCAGCAGTTCATCATCGGCTGTAGGACTAGCGGGGCCTAACACCGGGGAGCTGTTTTTT
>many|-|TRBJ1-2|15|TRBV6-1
CASSVPRTENYGYTF
TGTGCCAGCAGTGTTCCCCGGACAGAAAACTATGGCTACACCTTC
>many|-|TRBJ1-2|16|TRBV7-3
CASSLIGVDGYYGYTF
TGTGCCAGCAGCTTAATAGGGGTGGACGGCTACTATGGCTACACCTTC
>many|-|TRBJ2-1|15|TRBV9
CASSGAGDFYNEQFF
TGTGCCAGCAGCGGAGCCGGGGATTTCTACAATGAGCAGTTCTTC
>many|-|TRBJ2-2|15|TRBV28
CASSFSRGATGELFF
TGTGCCAGCAGTTTTTCCAGGGGTGCCACCGGGGAGCTGTTTTTT
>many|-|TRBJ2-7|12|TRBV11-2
CASSFGYYEQYF
TGTGCCAGCAGCTTCGGGTACTACGAGCAGTACTTC
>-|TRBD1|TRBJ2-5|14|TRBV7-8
CASSRGQPEETQYF
TGTGCCAGCAGCAGGGGACAGCCAGAAGAGACCCAGTACTTC
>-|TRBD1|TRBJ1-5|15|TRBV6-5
CASSYRWSGGQPQHF
TGTGCCAGCAGTTATCGGTGGTCAGGGGGACAGCCCCAGCATTTT
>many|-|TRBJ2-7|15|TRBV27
CASSLGSGTSYEQYF
TGTGCCAGCAGTTTAGGTAGCGGAACCTCCTACGAGCAGTACTTC
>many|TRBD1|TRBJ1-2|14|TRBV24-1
CATSDRQGTVGYTF
TGTGCCACCAGTGATAGACAGGGGACGGTTGGCTACACCTTC
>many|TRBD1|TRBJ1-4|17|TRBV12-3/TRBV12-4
CASRLGQGGIKGEKLFF
TGTGCCAGCAGGTTGGGACAGGGCGGAATCAAAGGAGAAAAACTGTTTTTT
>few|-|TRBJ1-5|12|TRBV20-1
CSANRGNQPQHF
TGCAGTGCTAACAGGGGCAATCAGCCCCAGCATTTT
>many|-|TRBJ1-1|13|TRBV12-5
CASGLGGRAEAFF
TGTGCTAGTGGTTTGGGGGGGAGGGCTGAAGCTTTCTTT
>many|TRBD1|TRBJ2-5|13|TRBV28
CATSGTGYETQYF
TGTGCCACCTCCGGGACAGGGTATGAGACCCAGTACTTC
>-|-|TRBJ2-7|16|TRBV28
CASSLSMGVRSDEQYF
TGTGCCAGCAGTTTGAGTATGGGGGTTCGATCAGACGAGCAGTACTTC
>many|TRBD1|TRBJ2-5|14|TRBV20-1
CSARPRTGVETQYF
TGCAGTGCTAGGCCCAGGACAGGGGTGGAGACCCAGTACTTC
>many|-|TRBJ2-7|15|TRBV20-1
CSARDLVGSSYEQYF
TGCAGTGCTAGAGATCTAGTCGGCAGTTCCTACGAGCAGTACTTC
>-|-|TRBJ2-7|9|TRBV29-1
CSVETGKYF
TGCAGCGTTGAGACGGGGAAGTACTTC
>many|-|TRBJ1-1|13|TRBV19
CASSDTVNTEAFF
TGTGCCAGTAGTGATACAGTCAACACTGAAGCTTTCTTT
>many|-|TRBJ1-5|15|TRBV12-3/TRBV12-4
CASNRGGGVNQPQHF
TGTGCCAGCAATAGGGGGGGCGGCGTCAATCAGCCCCAGCATTTT
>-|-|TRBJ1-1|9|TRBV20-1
CSKQPSAFF
TGCAGCAAACAACCATCGGCTTTCTTT
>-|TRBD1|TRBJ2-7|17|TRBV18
CASSPQSSGGGGYEQYF
TGTGCCAGCTCACCGCAATCCTCAGGGGGCGGTGGCTACGAGCAGTACTTC
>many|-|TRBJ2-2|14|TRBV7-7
CASSLGRATGELFF
TGTGCTAGCAGCTTAGGCAGGGCCACCGGGGAGCTGTTTTTT
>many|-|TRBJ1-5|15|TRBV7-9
CASSPSRVPRQPQHF
TGTGCCAGCAGCCCTTCACGGGTCCCGAGACAGCCCCAGCATTTT
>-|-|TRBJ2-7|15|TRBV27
CASSFRADSSYEQYF
TGTGCCAGCAGTTTCCGAGCGGATAGCTCCTACGAGCAGTACTTC